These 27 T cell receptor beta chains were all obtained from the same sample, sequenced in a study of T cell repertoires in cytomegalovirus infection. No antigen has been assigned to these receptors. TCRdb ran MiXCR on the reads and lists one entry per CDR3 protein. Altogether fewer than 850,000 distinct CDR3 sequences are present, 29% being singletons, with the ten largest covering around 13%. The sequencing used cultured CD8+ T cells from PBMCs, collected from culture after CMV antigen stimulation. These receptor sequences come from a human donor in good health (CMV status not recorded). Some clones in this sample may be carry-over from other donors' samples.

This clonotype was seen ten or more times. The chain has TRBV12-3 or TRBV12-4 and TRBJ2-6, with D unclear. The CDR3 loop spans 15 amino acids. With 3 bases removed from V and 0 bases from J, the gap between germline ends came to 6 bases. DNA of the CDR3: TGTGCCAGCAGTTTCAGTCTCTCTGGGGCCAACGTCCTGACTTTC. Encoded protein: CASSFSLSGANVLTF.

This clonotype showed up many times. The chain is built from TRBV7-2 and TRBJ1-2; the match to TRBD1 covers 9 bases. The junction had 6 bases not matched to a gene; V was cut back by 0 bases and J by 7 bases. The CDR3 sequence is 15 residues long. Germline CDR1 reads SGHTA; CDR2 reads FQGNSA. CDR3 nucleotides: TGTGCCAGCAGCTTAGCCACAGGGGGCGACTCTGGCTACACCTTC. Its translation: CASSLATGGDSGYTF.

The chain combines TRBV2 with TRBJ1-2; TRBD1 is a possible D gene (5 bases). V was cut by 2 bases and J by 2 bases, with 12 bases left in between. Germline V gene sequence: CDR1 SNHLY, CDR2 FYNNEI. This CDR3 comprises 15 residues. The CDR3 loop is CASSEFLGVNYGYTF. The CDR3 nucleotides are TGTGCCAGCAGTGAATTTTTAGGGGTCAACTATGGCTACACCTTC.

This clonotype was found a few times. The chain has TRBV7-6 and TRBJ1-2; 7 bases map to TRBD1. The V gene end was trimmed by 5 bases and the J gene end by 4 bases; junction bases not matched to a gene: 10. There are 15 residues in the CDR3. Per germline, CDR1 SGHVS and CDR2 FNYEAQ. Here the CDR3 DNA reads TGTGCCAGCAGCCCACTAGGGGACAGCCTCTATGGCTACACCTTC. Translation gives CASSPLGDSLYGYTF.

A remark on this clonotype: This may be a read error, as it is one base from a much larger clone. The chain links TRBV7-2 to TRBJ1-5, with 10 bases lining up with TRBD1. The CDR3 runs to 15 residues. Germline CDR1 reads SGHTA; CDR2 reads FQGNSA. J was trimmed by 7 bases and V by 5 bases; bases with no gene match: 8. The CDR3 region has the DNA TGTGCCAGCAGCGCGCGACAGGGGGCACAACAGCCCCAGCATTTT. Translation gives CASSARQGAQQPQHF.

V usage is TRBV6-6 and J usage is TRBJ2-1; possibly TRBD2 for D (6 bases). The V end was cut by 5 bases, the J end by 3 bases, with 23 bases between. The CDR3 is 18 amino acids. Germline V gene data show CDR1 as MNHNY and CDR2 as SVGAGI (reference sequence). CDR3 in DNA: TGTGCCAGCAGTGGCCCGTGGGCGGGGATAATGAACTACAATGAGCAGTTCTTC. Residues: CASSGPWAGIMNYNEQFF.

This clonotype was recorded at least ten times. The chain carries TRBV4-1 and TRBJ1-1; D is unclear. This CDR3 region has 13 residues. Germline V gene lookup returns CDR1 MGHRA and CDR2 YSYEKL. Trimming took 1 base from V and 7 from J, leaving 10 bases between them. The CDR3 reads CASSQGNWDEAFF. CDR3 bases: TGCGCCAGCAGCCAAGGGAACTGGGATGAAGCTTTCTTT.

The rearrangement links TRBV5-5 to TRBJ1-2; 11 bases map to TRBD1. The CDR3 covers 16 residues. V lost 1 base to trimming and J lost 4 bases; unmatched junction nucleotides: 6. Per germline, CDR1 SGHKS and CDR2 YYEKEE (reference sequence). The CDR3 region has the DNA TGTGCCAGCAGCTTGTGGACAGGGGGCGCGAGCTATGGCTACACCTTC. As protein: CASSLWTGGASYGYTF.

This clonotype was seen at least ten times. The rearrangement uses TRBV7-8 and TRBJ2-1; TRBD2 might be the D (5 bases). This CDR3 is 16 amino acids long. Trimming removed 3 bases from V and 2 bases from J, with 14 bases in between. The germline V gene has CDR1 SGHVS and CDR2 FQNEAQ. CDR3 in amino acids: CASSLGGSRPYNEQFF. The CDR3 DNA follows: TGTGCCAGCAGCTTGGGTGGGAGCCGTCCCTACAATGAGCAGTTCTTC.

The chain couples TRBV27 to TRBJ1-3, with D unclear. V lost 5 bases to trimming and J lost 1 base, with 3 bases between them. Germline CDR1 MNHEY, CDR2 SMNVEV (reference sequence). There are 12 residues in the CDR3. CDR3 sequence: CASSGSGNTIYF. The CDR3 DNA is TGTGCCAGCAGTGGATCTGGAAACACCATATATTTT.

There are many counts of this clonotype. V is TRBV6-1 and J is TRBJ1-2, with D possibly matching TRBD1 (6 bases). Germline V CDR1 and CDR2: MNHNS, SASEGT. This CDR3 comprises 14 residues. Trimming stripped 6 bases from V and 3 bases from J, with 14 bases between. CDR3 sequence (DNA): TGTGCCAGCAGCAATAGACAGGCCTACTATGGCTACACCTTC. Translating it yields CASSNRQAYYGYTF.

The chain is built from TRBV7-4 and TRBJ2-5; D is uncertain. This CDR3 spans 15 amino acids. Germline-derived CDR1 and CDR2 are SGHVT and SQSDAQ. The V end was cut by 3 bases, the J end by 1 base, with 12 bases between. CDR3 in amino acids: CASSFRLATQETQYF. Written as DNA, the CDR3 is TGTGCCAGCAGCTTCCGACTGGCGACCCAAGAGACCCAGTACTTC. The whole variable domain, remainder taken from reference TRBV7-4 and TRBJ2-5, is GAGVSQSPRYKVAKRGRDVALRCDSISGHVTLYWYRQTLGQGSEVLTYSQSDAQRDKSGRPSGRFSAERPERSVSTLKIQRTEQGDSAVYLCASSFRLATQETQYFGPGTRLLVL.

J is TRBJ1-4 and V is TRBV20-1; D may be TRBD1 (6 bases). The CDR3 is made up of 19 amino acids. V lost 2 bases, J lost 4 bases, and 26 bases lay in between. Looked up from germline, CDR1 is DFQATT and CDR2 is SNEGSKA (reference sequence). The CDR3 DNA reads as TGCAGTGCTAGACCACCCCTTTCGATTGTGGACAGCTTTAATGAAAAACTGTTTTTT. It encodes CSARPPLSIVDSFNEKLFF.

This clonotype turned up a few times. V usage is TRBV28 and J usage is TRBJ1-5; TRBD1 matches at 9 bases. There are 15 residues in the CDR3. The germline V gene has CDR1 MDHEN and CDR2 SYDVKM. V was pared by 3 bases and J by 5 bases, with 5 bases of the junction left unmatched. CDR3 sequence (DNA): TGTGCCAGCAGTTTCCGGGACAGGGAATATCAGCCCCAGCATTTT. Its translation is CASSFRDREYQPQHF.

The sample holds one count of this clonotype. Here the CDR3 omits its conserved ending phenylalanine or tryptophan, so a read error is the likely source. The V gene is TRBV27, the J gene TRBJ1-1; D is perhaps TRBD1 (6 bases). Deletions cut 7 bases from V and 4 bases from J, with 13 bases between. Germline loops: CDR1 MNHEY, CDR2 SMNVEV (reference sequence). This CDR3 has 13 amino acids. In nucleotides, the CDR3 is TGTGCCAGCAAGACAGGAAGGGGCACTGAAGCTTTCTCT. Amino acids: CASKTGRGTEAFS.

The CDR3 region has the DNA TGCGCCAGCAGCCCTCTTGACTCGGACAGCTATGGCTACACCTTC. Its translation: CASSPLDSDSYGYTF. The J gene is TRBJ1-2, the V gene TRBV4-1; the D gene is possibly TRBD1 (6 bases). Germline V gives CDR1 MGHRA, CDR2 YSYEKL. V was shortened by 4 bases and J by 4 bases, with 16 bases between the two germline ends. The CDR3 has 15 residues.

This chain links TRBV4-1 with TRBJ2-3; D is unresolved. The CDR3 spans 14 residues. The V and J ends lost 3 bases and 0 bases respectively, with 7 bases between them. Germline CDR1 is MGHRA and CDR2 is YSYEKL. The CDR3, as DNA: TGCGCCAGCAGCCAGGATGGAAGCACAGATACGCAGTATTTT. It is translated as CASSQDGSTDTQYF.

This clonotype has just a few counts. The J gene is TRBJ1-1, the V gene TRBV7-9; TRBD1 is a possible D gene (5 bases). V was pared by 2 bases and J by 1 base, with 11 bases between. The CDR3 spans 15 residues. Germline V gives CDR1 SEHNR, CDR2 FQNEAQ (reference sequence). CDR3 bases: TGTGCCAGCAGCTTAACGGTCGACAGGAACACTGAAGCTTTCTTT. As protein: CASSLTVDRNTEAFF.

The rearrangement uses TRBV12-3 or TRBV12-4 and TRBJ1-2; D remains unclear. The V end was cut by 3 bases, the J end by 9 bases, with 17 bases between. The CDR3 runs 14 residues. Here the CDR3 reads CASSFGDGIYRYTF. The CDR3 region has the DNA TGTGCCAGCAGTTTCGGCGACGGGATATATCGCTACACCTTC.

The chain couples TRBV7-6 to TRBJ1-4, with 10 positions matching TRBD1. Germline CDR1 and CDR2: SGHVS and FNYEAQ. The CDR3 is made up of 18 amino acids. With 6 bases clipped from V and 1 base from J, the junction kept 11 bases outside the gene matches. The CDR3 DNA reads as TGTGCCAGCAGTCCATCCCGACAGGGGGCGCGAACTAATGAAAAACTGTTTTTT. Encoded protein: CASSPSRQGARTNEKLFF.

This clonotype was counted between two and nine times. This CDR3 is CASSPITGDGTEAFF. Here the CDR3 DNA reads TGTGCCAGCAGCCCAATTACAGGGGATGGCACTGAAGCTTTCTTT. The gene calls are TRBV7-6 and TRBJ1-1; TRBD1 aligns across 7 bases. V lost 5 bases to trimming and J lost 4 bases; unmatched junction nucleotides: 10. The CDR3 runs to 15 residues. CDR1 is SGHVS and CDR2 is FNYEAQ in the germline V gene.

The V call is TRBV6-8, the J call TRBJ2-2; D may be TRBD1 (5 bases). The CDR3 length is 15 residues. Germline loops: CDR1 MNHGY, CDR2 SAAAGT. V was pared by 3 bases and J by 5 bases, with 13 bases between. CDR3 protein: CASSYKGRRTGELFF. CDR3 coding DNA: TGTGCCAGCAGTTATAAGGGGCGACGGACCGGGGAGCTGTTTTTT.

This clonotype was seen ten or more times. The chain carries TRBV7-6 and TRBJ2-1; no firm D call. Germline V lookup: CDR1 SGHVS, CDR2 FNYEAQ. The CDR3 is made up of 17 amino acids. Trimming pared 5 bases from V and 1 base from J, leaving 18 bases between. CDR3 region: CASSLSTSGLSYNEQFF. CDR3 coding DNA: TGTGCCAGCAGCCTTTCCACCTCCGGTTTGTCCTACAATGAGCAGTTCTTC.

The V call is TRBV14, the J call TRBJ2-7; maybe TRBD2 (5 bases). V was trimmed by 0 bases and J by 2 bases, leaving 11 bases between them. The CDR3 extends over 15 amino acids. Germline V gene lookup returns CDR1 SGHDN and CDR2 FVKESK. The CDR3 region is CASSQETGIPYEQYF. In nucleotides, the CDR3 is TGTGCCAGCAGCCAAGAAACCGGGATTCCCTACGAGCAGTACTTC.

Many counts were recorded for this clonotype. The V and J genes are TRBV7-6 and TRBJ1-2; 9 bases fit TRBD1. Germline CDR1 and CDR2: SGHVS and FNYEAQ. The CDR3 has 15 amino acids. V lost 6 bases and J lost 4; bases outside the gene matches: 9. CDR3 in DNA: TGTGCCAGCAGTCTTACAGGGGGCTCTGGCTATGGCTACACCTTC. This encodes CASSLTGGSGYGYTF.

For the CDR3, the DNA is TGTGCCAGCAGCTTAATTGGCAGTAATTCACCCCTCCACTTT. Translating it yields CASSLIGSNSPLHF. J is TRBJ1-6 and V is TRBV7-3; D is undetermined. Germline CDR1 SGHTA, CDR2 FQGTGA. V was shortened by 1 base and J by 6 bases, with 7 bases between the two germline ends. This CDR3 region has 14 residues.

The CDR3 DNA follows: TGTGCCAGCAGCTTTGGGCCGTGGTATCAGCCCCAGCATTTT. Its protein is CASSFGPWYQPQHF. The J gene is TRBJ1-5, the V gene TRBV7-4; no firm D call. The CDR3 has 14 residues. V was pared by 3 bases and J by 5 bases, with 11 bases between. CDR1 and CDR2 from the germline V gene are SGHVT and SQSDAQ.